This TCR beta chain was sequenced in a study of CD8 T cells in ankylosing spondylitis. Overall study findings and caveats: For ankylosing spondylitis blood, a TCR beta motif of 7 or 8 highly homologous variants appeared characteristic. In the blood and synovial fluid of reactive arthritis, some motif variants had been previously reported. A CD8+ phenotype characterized the disease-linked clones, which were relatively rare in peripheral blood.

This clonotype appeared a few times. Antigen unknown. This clone may be a read error of a much larger clone one base away. Quantitative 5'-RACE with molecular barcodes generated TCR beta libraries. TCRdb re-called the 5' RACE reads with MiXCR, one entry per CDR3 protein. The sample consists of about 130,000 distinct CDR3 sequences, about 10% of them appearing once. CDR3 length: 18 residues. The sequence was obtained from a female donor with ankylosing spondylitis or in good health (not recorded which). Specimen: blood, either unsorted or a sorted T cell fraction (not recorded which). This chain links TRBV12-3 or TRBV12-4 with TRBJ1-4, with D perhaps matching TRBD1 (6 bases). CDR3 protein: CTSSLLGGEGEENEKLFF. DNA for the CDR3: TGTACCAGCAGTTTATTAGGGGGAGAGGGGGAAGAGAATGAAAAACTGTTTTTT.